The present T cell receptor (beta chain) was sequenced within a study of regulatory T cells in long-lasting Graves disease. The table lists this clonotype with many counts. The length of the CDR3 is 14 residues. Trimming took 3 bases from V and 9 from J, leaving 17 bases between them. Per germline, CDR1 SGHTA and CDR2 FQGNSA. The time point: newly diagnosed GD, antithyroid drugs for less than 3 months. The TCR library used RNA extracted from PBMCs. An endocrinology department located in Xi'an, China, was where the patients came from. Staff took roughly 8.1 milliliters of peripheral blood and put it into EDTA tubes. Both iRepertoire HTBI primers and Arm-PCR of CDR3 regions were used to build the TCR beta libraries. TCRdb reprocessed the multiplex PCR reads via MiXCR and lists one record per CDR3 protein. The repertoire consists of over 350,000 distinct CDR3 sequences, with 15% occurring once and the leading ten covering approximately 7.8%.

These data also featured in a second study, about T cells in Graves' hyperthyroidism and ophthalmopathy. That report notes: In making diagnoses, clinical symptoms, serum thyroxine and TRAb, thyroid ultrasound and orbital computed tomography were all used.

The source is a middle-aged woman with Graves disease. This specimen was peripheral blood mononuclear cells (PBMCs), taken at new diagnosis, from a patient treated with antithyroid drugs. The chain recombines TRBV7-2 with TRBJ2-5, with D possibly being TRBD1 or TRBD2 (5 bases each). Here the CDR3 reads CASSLNRNPAAQYF. As DNA, the CDR3 is TGTGCCAGCAGCTTGAACAGGAACCCAGCGGCCCAGTACTTC.